The clone carrying this T cell receptor beta chain is classed as medium-sized by frequency. No antigen is known for it. The data derive from a study of CXCR3-negative and CXCR3-positive naive CD8 T cells. Background on the study: The TRB read total, some 130 million, broke down to about 1.5 +/- 0.3 million reads per library. Study-level points and caveats: Naive cells used TRBV-TRBJ genes in much the same way whether CXCR3-negative or CXCR3-positive; memory cells did not. Whereas both naive subsets had comparably high diversity, memory CD8+ cells had much lower diversity. Partly lower CXCR3 expression followed cryopreservation, and most assays relied on fresh PBMCs.

This CDR3 has 16 amino acids. Per germline, CDR1 MGHDK and CDR2 SYGVNS. The study made its TRB cDNA libraries by 5' RACE, adding UMI labels. TCRdb reprocessed the 5' RACE reads; each CDR3 protein has one entry and no DNA is given. Recorded for this sample: 5,000 to 6,000 distinct CDR3 sequences. The sequenced sample was naive CXCR3- CD8+ T cells from blood. Described subset: CD45RO-CCR7+CD27+CD95- naive CD8+ T cells lacking CXCR3 (TNR3-). This chain joins TRBV25-1 and TRBJ1-6; no DNA is available, so the TRBD1 call from TCRdb remains unchecked. The sequence was collected from a human donor in good health. Some clones in this sample may be carry-over from other donors' samples. This chain's CDR3 is CASSESTGGLASPLHF.